The 7 T cell receptor beta chains in this list originate from one sample, sequenced in a study of blood T cell repertoires in COVID-19. TCRdb keeps only in-frame clones here, not all; method: immunoSEQ multiplex PCR. The sample contains 110,000 to 150,000 clones, 87% of which appear only once. Sequencing input: PBMCs or T cells enriched from blood (not recorded which). Receptors originate from a man aged 60 to 69 who had recovered from COVID-19.

J is TRBJ2-7 and V is TRBV5-5; D gene uncertain. Germline CDR1 SGHKS, CDR2 YYEKEE (reference sequence). The ends were cut back, 0 bases at V and 6 bases at J, with 16 bases in the middle. The CDR3 spans 15 residues. CDR3 DNA sequence: TGTGCCAGCAGCTTGGATCCGGGTATAGACCTCGAGCAGTACTTC. Residues: CASSLDPGIDLEQYF.

This clone was seen just once. This sequence joins TRBV2 and TRBJ2-3, with a possible D match to TRBD1 (5 bases). This CDR3 spans 13 amino acids. Deletions cut 3 bases from V and 5 bases from J, with 9 bases between. Germline V lookup: CDR1 SNHLY, CDR2 FYNNEI. The CDR3 region is CASSDRARDTQYF. CDR3 sequence (DNA): TGTGCCAGCAGTGACAGGGCGAGAGATACGCAGTATTTT.

The chain combines TRBV5-4 with TRBJ1-1; maybe TRBD1 (6 bases). CDR3 size: 17 residues. The V end was cut by 2 bases, the J end by 1 base, with 18 bases between. CDR1 SGHNT and CDR2 YYREEE come from the germline V gene (reference sequence). The CDR3 DNA is TGTGCCAGCAGCTTTGGGGGGGCGAGACGGGGGAACACTGAAGCTTTCTTT. As protein: CASSFGGARRGNTEAFF. The variable domain in full, completed from reference TRBV5-4 and TRBJ1-1, reads ETGVTQSPTHLIKTRGQQVTLRCSSQSGHNTVSWYQQALGQGPQFIFQYYREEENGRGNFPPRFSGLQFPNYSSELNVNALELDDSALYLCASSFGGARRGNTEAFFGQGTRLTVV.

The chain joins TRBV15 to TRBJ2-1; D might be TRBD2 (6 bases). Germline V CDR1 and CDR2: LNHNV, YYDKDF (reference sequence). V lost 1 base to trimming and J lost 5 bases, with 9 bases between them. The CDR3 has 14 residues. The CDR3 coding sequence is TGTGCCACCAGCAGAGGACTAGATAACAATGAGCAGTTCTTC. Translation gives CATSRGLDNNEQFF.

This chain uses TRBV5-5 with TRBJ2-3, with D tentatively TRBD2 (6 bases). The ends were cut back, 4 bases at V and 4 bases at J, with 13 bases in the middle. This CDR3 is built from 14 residues. From germline, CDR1 is SGHKS and CDR2 YYEKEE (reference sequence). CDR3 DNA sequence: TGTGCCAGCAGCCTGGGGACTCTGTCAGATACGCAGTATTTT. This encodes CASSLGTLSDTQYF.

This clone was seen once. This sequence joins TRBV10-2 and TRBJ2-7; 14 bases map to TRBD2. The ends lost 5 bases at V and 3 bases at J; junction bases unmatched: 6. Looked up from germline, CDR1 is WSHSY and CDR2 is SAAADI. This CDR3 comprises 16 residues. The CDR3 DNA sequence: TGCGCCAGCAGTCGACTAGCGGGGGGGCCAGGCTACGAGCAGTACTTC. Translated, it gives CASSRLAGGPGYEQYF.

This clone was found once. This CDR3 reads CASSLYRVDEQYF. CDR3 nucleotides: TGTGCCAGCAGTTTATACAGGGTCGACGAGCAGTACTTC. The chain uses TRBV5-4 and TRBJ2-7; D might be TRBD1 (6 bases). CDR1 SGHNT and CDR2 YYREEE come from the germline V gene (reference sequence). The CDR3 has 13 residues. V was clipped by 5 bases and J by 5 bases, with 14 bases between them.